This T cell receptor beta chain was identified during a study of shared clonotypes between healthy human individuals. Replicate PCRs from sorted subsets contained approximately 190 ng DNA, which is around 30,000 T cell genomes. The method was immunoSEQ multiplex PCR; TCRdb's version includes in-frame clones alone and lacks a portion of them. The sample lists nearly 1 million clones, less than 85% occurring once. The length of the CDR3 is 16 residues. The germline gives CDR1 SGDLS, CDR2 YYNGEE. V was shortened by 0 bases and J by 3 bases, with 14 bases between the two germline ends. Sequencing input: memory CD4+ T cells sorted from blood. The subset denotes: CD45RA-negative fraction. J is TRBJ2-3 and V is TRBV9, with a tentative D call TRBD2 (6 bases). The source is a man younger than 35 in good health. This CDR3 reads CASSVGLGTFTDTQYF. In nucleotides, the CDR3 is TGTGCCAGCAGCGTAGGGTTAGGGACTTTTACAGATACGCAGTATTTT.